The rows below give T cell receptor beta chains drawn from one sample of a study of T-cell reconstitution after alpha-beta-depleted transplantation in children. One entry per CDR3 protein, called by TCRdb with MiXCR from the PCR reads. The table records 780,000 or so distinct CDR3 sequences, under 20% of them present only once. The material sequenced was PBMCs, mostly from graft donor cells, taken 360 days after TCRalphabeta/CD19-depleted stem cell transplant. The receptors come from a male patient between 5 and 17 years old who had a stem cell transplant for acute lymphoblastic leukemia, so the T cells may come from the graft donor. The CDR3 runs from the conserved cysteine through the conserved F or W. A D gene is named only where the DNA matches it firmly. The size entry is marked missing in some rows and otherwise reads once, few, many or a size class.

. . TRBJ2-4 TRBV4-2 TGTGCCAGCAGCCGTCTATTCAGGGAAAAAAACATTCAGTACTTC CASSRLFREKNIQYF
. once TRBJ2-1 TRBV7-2 TGTGCCAGCAGCTTTTGGGACCTGGGCCGCGGCGAGCAGTTCTTC CASSFWDLGRGEQFF
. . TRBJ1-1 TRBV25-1 TGTGCCAGCAGTGAATACCGAAAAGGGGTCAACACTGAAGCTTTCTTT CASSEYRKGVNTEAFF
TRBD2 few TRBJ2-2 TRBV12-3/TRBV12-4 TGTGCCAGCAGTCATCTAAGCGGGAGGGCCACTTCCACCGGGGAGCTGTTTTTT CASSHLSGRATSTGELFF
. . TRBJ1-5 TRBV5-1 TGCGCCAGCAGCCCTACACCTAGCAATCAGCCCCAGCATTTT CASSPTPSNQPQHF
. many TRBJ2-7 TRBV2 TGTGCCAGCACCCTGGGCCCTACAGAATACGAGCAGTACTTC CASTLGPTEYEQYF
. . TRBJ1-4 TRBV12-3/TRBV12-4 TGTGCCAGCAGTCCCCTGATCCTTTTACAGGGAACTAATGAAAAACTGTTTTTT CASSPLILLQGTNEKLFF
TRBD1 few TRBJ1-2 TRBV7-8 TGTGCCAGCAGCTTACGGGACAGGGCATATGGCTACACCTTC CASSLRDRAYGYTF
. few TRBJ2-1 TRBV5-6 TGTGCCAGCAGCTTGGCCAAAACCGGGACAGGGATGATAGCGGGGACTCAGCAGTTCTTC CASSLAKTGTGMIAGTQQFF
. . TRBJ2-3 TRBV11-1 TGTGCCAGCAGCTTGGTCCCTACCTCCGGAGATACGCAGTATTTT CASSLVPTSGDTQYF
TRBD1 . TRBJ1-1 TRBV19 TGTGCCAGTACCACGGCAGGGGGGGTAAAAGCTTTCTTT CASTTAGGVKAFF
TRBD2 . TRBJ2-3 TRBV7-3 TGTGCCAGCAGCCTCGGAGGCGGGAGGGGTGCAGATACGCAGTATTTT CASSLGGGRGADTQYF
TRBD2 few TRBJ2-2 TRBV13 TGTGCCAGCAGCGCAAGGACTAGCGGGGAGAGGCCCGGGGAGCTGTTTTTT CASSARTSGERPGELFF
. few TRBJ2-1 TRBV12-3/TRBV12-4 TGTGCCAGCAGTGTCGGGACCCCTATCGATGAGCAGTTCTTC CASSVGTPIDEQFF
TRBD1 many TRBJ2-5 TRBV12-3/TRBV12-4 TGTGCCAGCAGTTCATCCGGGACAGCGGCACGGGAGACCCAGTACTTC CASSSSGTAARETQYF
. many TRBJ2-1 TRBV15 TGTGCCACCAGCAGAGATTTTACTTCACCGTTCTTC CATSRDFTSPFF
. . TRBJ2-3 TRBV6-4 TGTGCCAGCAGTGACGGCGGCGGTGACACAGATACGCAGTATTTT CASSDGGGDTDTQYF
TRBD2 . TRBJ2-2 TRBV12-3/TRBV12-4 TGTGCTTGTGGTTTTCTAGTAGCGGGAGGGCCCTCGTACACCGGGGAGCTGTTTTTT CACGFLVAGGPSYTGELFF
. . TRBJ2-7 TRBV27 TGTGCCAGCAGTTTTCTCACGTCTTCCGATCCCCGGCTACGCTACGAGCAGTACTTC CASSFLTSSDPRLRYEQYF
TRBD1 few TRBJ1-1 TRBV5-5 TGTGCCAGCAGCTGGACAGGGCGGGGGACTGAAGCTTTCTTT CASSWTGRGTEAFF
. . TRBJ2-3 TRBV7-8 TGTGCCAGCAGCTTATTAGAGTCTGGATCTACGCAGTATTTT CASSLLESGSTQYF
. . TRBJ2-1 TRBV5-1 TGCGTCAGCAGATTTGAGGTGCGCTACAATGAGCAGTTCTTC CVSRFEVRYNEQFF
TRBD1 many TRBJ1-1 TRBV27 TGTGCCAGCATCGACAGGGAAGGAATGAACACTGAAGCTTTCTTT CASIDREGMNTEAFF
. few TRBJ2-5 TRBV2 TGTGCCAGCAGTGGGGAATGGCAAGAGACCCAGTACTTC CASSGEWQETQYF
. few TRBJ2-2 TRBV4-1 TGCGCCAGCAGCCAAGATCGGGTTCCGAACACCGGGGAGCTGTTTTTT CASSQDRVPNTGELFF
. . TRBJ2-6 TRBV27 TGTGCCAGCAGGCCTTTTGGTTCTGGGGCCAACGTCCTGACTTTC CASRPFGSGANVLTF
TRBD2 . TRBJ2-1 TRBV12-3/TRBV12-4 TGTGCCAGCGCCCGCAGCGGGGGCTCCTACAATGAGCAGTTCTTC CASARSGGSYNEQFF
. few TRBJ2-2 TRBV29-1 TGCAGCGTTGAAGGTAGTAGGCAGCAAGGCACCGGGGAGCTGTTTTTT CSVEGSRQQGTGELFF
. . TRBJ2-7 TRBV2 TGTGCCAGCAGACACAGGTATCGGTGGTCCTACGAGCAGTACTTC CASRHRYRWSYEQYF
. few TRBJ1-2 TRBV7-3 TGTGCCAGCAGCCCGGACAGAGGCTATGGCTACATCTTC CASSPDRGYGYIF
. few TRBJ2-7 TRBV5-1 TGCGCCAGCAGCTTGGGATTTGCGGGTTCCTACGAGCAGTACTTC CASSLGFAGSYEQYF
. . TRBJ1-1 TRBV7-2 TGTGCCAGCAGCATGAGGGTAAACACTGAAGCTTTCTTT CASSMRVNTEAFF
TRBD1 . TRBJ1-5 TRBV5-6 TGTGCCAGCAGCTTGGGTCAGGGGGCAGAGCAGCCCCAGCATTTT CASSLGQGAEQPQHF
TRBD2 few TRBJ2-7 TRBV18 TGTGCCAGCTCACCGACTAGCGTCCACGAGCAGTACTTC CASSPTSVHEQYF
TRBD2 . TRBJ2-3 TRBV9 TGTGCCAGCAGCGATCGACTAGCCGCGCAGTATTTT CASSDRLAAQYF
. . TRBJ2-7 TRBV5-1 TGCGCCAGCAGCATGTCCTTCAGGTACGAGCAGTACTTC CASSMSFRYEQYF
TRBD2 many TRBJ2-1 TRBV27 TGTGCCAGCAGTTTCTTAGCGGGAGACTACAATGAGCAGTTCTTC CASSFLAGDYNEQFF
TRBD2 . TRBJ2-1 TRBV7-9 TGTGCCAGCAGAAAAACGGGGGGGCAGTTCTTC CASRKTGGQFF
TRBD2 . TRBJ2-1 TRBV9 TGTGCCAGCAGCGTAGCTAGGACTAGCGGTTTCTCCTACAATGAGCAGTTCTTC CASSVARTSGFSYNEQFF
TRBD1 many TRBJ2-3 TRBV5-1 TGCGCCAGCAGCTCGACAGGGGCTAGCACAGATACGCAGTATTTT CASSSTGASTDTQYF